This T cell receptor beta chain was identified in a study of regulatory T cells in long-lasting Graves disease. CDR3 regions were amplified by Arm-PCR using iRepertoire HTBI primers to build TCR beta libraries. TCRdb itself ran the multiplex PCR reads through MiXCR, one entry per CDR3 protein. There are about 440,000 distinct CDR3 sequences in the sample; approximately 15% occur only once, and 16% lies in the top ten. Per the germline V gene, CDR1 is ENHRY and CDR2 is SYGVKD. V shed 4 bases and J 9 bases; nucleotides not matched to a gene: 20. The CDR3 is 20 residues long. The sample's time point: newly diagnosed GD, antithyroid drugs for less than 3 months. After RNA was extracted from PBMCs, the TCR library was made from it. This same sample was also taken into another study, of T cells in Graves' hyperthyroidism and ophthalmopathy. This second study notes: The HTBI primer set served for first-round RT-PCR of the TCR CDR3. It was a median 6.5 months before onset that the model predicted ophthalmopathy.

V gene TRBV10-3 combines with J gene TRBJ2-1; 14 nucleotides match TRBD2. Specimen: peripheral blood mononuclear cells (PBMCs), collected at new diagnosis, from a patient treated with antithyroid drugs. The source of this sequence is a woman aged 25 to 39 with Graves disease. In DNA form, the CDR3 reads TGTGCCATCAGTGTGAAGGTTCAATTGTCTGGGACTAGCGGGAGTTTTGAGCAGTTCTTC. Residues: CAISVKVQLSGTSGSFEQFF.